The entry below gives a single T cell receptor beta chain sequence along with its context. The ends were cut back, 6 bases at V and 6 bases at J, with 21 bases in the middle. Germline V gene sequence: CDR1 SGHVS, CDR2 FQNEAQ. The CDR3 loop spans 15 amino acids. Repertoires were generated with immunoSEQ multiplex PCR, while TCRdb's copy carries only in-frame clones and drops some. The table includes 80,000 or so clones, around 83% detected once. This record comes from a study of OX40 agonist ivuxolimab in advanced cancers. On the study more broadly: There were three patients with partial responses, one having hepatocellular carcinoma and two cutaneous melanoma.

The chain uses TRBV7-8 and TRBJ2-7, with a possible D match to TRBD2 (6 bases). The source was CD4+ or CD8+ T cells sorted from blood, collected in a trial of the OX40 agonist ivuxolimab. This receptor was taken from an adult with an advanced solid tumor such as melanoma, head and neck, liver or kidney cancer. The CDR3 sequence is CASRFGRRVEGEQYF. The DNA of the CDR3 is TGTGCCAGCAGATTCGGGCGTAGGGTGGAGGGCGAGCAGTACTTC.